This T cell receptor (beta chain) came from a study of blood T cell repertoires in COVID-19. The CDR3 is 13 residues long. From germline, CDR1 is KGHSH and CDR2 LQKENI. Trimming stripped 2 bases from V and 7 bases from J, with 8 bases between. Data came from immunoSEQ multiplex PCR; TCRdb stores just in-frame clones and leaves some out. The sample consists of a few hundred thousand clones, 92% of them appearing once. The sequencing input was PBMCs or T cells enriched from blood (not recorded which). This TCR was recovered from a woman aged 25 to 45 who had recovered from COVID-19. This chain connects TRBV18 to TRBJ1-4; D is unresolved. Written as DNA, the CDR3 is TGTGCCAGCTCACCAGTGCATAGTGAAAAACTGTTTTTT. This gives the protein CASSPVHSEKLFF. The full variable domain, with the rest looked up from reference TRBV18 and TRBJ1-4, is NAGVMQNPRHLVRRRGQEARLRCSPMKGHSHVYWYRQLPEEGLKFMVYLQKENIIDESGMPKERFSAEFPKEGPSILRIQQVVRGDSAAYFCASSPVHSEKLFFGSGTQLSVL.